This TCR beta chain emerged from a study of T-cell memory formation after mild COVID-19. This clonotype has more than one count but fewer than ten. One end of the junction is discordant with germline, which a read error may explain. Each CDR3 protein gets one entry after TCRdb re-called the 5' RACE reads with MiXCR. The profile covers just under 350,000 distinct CDR3 sequences, with roughly 13% appearing a single time and 20% to 25% taken by the ten largest. This receptor was identified in a man younger than 35 who had mild COVID-19 (a few samples of this study predate the infection). Cell type and time point are not known. Sequencing was done on a sample of PBMCs or a T cell subset sorted from them (not recorded which).

The CDR3: CASSLGLPGGAGSEAFF. The CDR3 nucleotides are TGTGCCAGCAGCTTAGGGTTGCCAGGGGGCGCCGGTTCTGAGGCTTTCTTT. The gene calls are TRBV11-2 and TRBJ1-1; 8 bases line up with TRBD1. CDR3 size: 17 residues. CDR1 is SGHAT and CDR2 is FQNNGV in the germline V gene.